The rows below give T cell receptor beta chains drawn from one sample of a study of blood T cell repertoires in COVID-19. TCRdb keeps only in-frame clones here, not all; method: immunoSEQ multiplex PCR. The sample has about 160,000 clones, roughly 90% seen once. The material sequenced was PBMCs or T cells enriched from blood (not recorded which). These receptors came from a woman between 45 and 60 years old who had recovered from COVID-19. The CDR3 runs from the conserved cysteine through the conserved F or W. Some rows mark clone size as missing; the rest say once, few, many or name a class of expanded clone.

v_gene: TRBV1
abundance: -
CDR3aa: CTSSQEAGGETQYF

v_gene: TRBV4-1
abundance: -
CDR3aa: CASSQVRAPRRGEAFF

v_gene: TRBV19
abundance: -
CDR3aa: CASSSGTPQDTQYF

v_gene: TRBV6-1
abundance: -
CDR3aa: CASSEATGKNSPLHF

v_gene: TRBV30
abundance: -
CDR3aa: CACGTGLNTEAFF

v_gene: TRBV11-3
abundance: -
CDR3aa: CASSLQGVGPMRNTEAFF

v_gene: TRBV28
abundance: -
CDR3aa: CATHRGLYEQYF

v_gene: TRBV30
abundance: -
CDR3aa: CALGLAGAHPNADEQFF

v_gene: TRBV7-3
abundance: -
CDR3aa: CASSSETDTQYF

v_gene: TRBV7-6
abundance: -
CDR3aa: CASSKDRASYGYTF

v_gene: TRBV19
abundance: -
CDR3aa: CASSRGGQGSYGYTF

v_gene: TRBV7-7
abundance: -
CDR3aa: CASSAGTSGGNEQFF

v_gene: TRBV27
abundance: once
CDR3aa: CASSLLVRVNEQFF

v_gene: TRBV30
abundance: -
CDR3aa: CAWSVRQGAQSPLHF

v_gene: TRBV30
abundance: -
CDR3aa: CASTGGAYGYTF

v_gene: TRBV15
abundance: -
CDR3aa: CATSRAGGGQPQHF

v_gene: TRBV19
abundance: -
CDR3aa: CASSIVAEPQETQYF

v_gene: TRBV19
abundance: -
CDR3aa: CASSIGGGTGTQYF

v_gene: TRBV27
abundance: -
CDR3aa: CASSIKNGLYNEQFF

v_gene: TRBV5-6
abundance: once
CDR3aa: CASSLLTGQSNQPQHF

v_gene: TRBV5-4
abundance: -
CDR3aa: CASSFQASTDTQYF

v_gene: TRBV5-4
abundance: -
CDR3aa: CASRDGLGYEQYF

v_gene: TRBV7-9
abundance: -
CDR3aa: CASSPGQGYEQYF

v_gene: TRBV19
abundance: -
CDR3aa: CASSIRQATGLAKNIQYF

v_gene: TRBV2
abundance: -
CDR3aa: CASKLTSGGTGELFF

v_gene: TRBV7-6
abundance: -
CDR3aa: CASSQGPGQSNEKLFF

v_gene: TRBV5-6
abundance: -
CDR3aa: CASSPAGTDYGYTF

v_gene: TRBV27
abundance: -
CDR3aa: CASSLEGATDTQYF

v_gene: TRBV11-3
abundance: -
CDR3aa: CASSPDSAEAFF

v_gene: TRBV10-1
abundance: -
CDR3aa: CASSESPGADTQYF

v_gene: TRBV14
abundance: -
CDR3aa: CASSPTGAEGYTF

v_gene: TRBV12-5
abundance: -
CDR3aa: CASGLGQGVGTEAFF

v_gene: TRBV9
abundance: once
CDR3aa: CASSVGHRGAGDGYTF

v_gene: TRBV5-1
abundance: -
CDR3aa: CASSIVGATEAFF

v_gene: TRBV29-1
abundance: once
CDR3aa: CSVVAGATNTQYF

v_gene: TRBV11-2
abundance: -
CDR3aa: CASSLGARETQYF

v_gene: TRBV7-2
abundance: -
CDR3aa: CASSPGQSNYGYTF

v_gene: TRBV5-6
abundance: -
CDR3aa: CASSLALAGNNEQFF